The T cell receptor beta chain described here comes from a study of regulatory T cells in long-lasting Graves disease. This clonotype has at least ten counts. The antigen is not known. This CDR3 comprises 11 residues. V was shortened by 8 bases and J by 6 bases, with 13 bases between the two germline ends. The germline CDR1 and CDR2 sequences are GTSNPN and SVGIG (reference sequence). Whole-study findings and limits: Preferential use of TRBV28, TRBJ1-2 and TRBJ2-5 was seen in persistent disease. Persistent Graves' patients showed a TCR diversity that was lower than that of newly diagnosed ones. Study was limited to peripheral blood, excluding thyroid tissue.

Building of the TCR beta libraries involved iRepertoire HTBI primers and Arm-PCR of CDR3 regions. TCRdb reprocessed the multiplex PCR reads via MiXCR and lists one record per CDR3 protein. The sample yields 700,000 or so distinct CDR3 sequences, about 32% seen once. Stated time point: persistent/refractory GD, antithyroid drugs over 5 years with positive TRAb. From PBMCs, RNA was extracted and then used to make the TCR library. The patients were enrolled through endocrinology in Xi'an, China. The V gene is TRBV30, the J gene TRBJ1-1; D possibly corresponds to TRBD1 (5 bases). The sequence derives from a female donor with Graves disease. The specimen was peripheral blood mononuclear cells (PBMCs), collected when the disease was refractory, from a patient treated with antithyroid drugs. In DNA form, the CDR3 reads TGTGCCCGCAAAGGGGTTGCTGAAGCTTTCTTT. This encodes CARKGVAEAFF.